This T cell receptor beta chain was obtained from a study of naive and memory T cell subsets. An equimolar mix of two oligonucleotides served as the beta constant-region primer for TRBC1 and TRBC2. TCRdb ran MiXCR on the UMI-ligation and nested PCR reads and lists one entry per CDR3 protein. The sample gives roughly 31,000 distinct CDR3 sequences, around 11% of which show up once; around a sixth is in the top ten. Many counts were recorded for this clonotype. This receptor was obtained from a human donor in good health. The sample comprised effector memory CD4+ T cells from blood. Described subset: effector memory, CD45RA- CD27-.

CDR3 nucleotides: TGCAGTGCTGCCACCGGGACAGTCAGCAATCAGCCCCAGCATTTT. Its translation: CSAATGTVSNQPQHF. This chain connects TRBV20-1 to TRBJ1-5; 7 positions match TRBD1. The CDR3 totals 15 residues. The trim removed 5 bases at V and 1 base at J, leaving 8 bases unmatched. Per the germline V gene, CDR1 is DFQATT and CDR2 is SNEGSKA (reference sequence).